The subject of this entry is one T cell receptor beta chain. V gave up 0 bases and J gave up 10 bases; unmatched junction bases: 8. The length of the CDR3 is 16 residues. Germline values: CDR1 WSHSY, CDR2 SAAADI. The sample originates from a study of blood T cell repertoires in COVID-19. Study background: Sites in the United States, Italy and Spain provided acute and convalescent COVID-19 samples. Sample material is recorded as cDNA or gDNA derived from T cells, B-cell-depleted T cells, or PBMCs.

Methods used by the authors: Reference gene primer amplification gave nucleated cell count estimates. Generated by immunoSEQ multiplex PCR, the TCRdb table keeps only in-frame clones and is missing some. V and J calls plus clone size are reproduced from that table; the DNA served to infer D and trimming. The sample has tens of thousands of clones, around 90% seen once; the top ten hold 9.8%. This clonotype was obtained from a human donor in a cohort sampled during active COVID-19. The sequenced material came from peripheral blood. This chain joins TRBV10-2 and TRBJ2-2; 10 nucleotides agree with TRBD2. CDR3 region: CASSESLAGEDVELFF. The CDR3 DNA sequence: TGCGCCAGCAGTGAGTCGCTAGCGGGAGAGGATGTGGAGCTGTTTTTT.